This T cell receptor beta chain was obtained from a study of cytomegalovirus exposure and HLA in healthy donors. Overall study findings and caveats: Within an earlier analysis, most TCR beta V segments proved productive either about 87% or about 30% of the time.

Comment on this clone: Its target is not known.

A multiplex PCR was run with 60 Vbeta primers and 13 Jbeta primers. This table comes from immunoSEQ multiplex PCR, and its TCRdb copy is limited to in-frame clones, with some not included. The table includes around 150,000 clones, 80% detected once. This CDR3 spans 15 amino acids. The trim removed 0 bases at V and 5 bases at J, leaving 4 bases unmatched. Germline lookup yields CDR1 SGHNT and CDR2 YYREEE (reference sequence). This chain joins TRBV5-4 and TRBJ2-3; 9 nucleotides agree with TRBD2. This TCR was sampled from a woman aged 40 to 50 in good health and CMV-seronegative. Sequenced material: PBMCs. The CDR3 region has the DNA TGTGCCAGCAGCTTGGGCGGGAGGGCCGAAGATACGCAGTATTTT. Translated, it gives CASSLGGRAEDTQYF.